The rows below give T cell receptor beta chains drawn from one sample of a study of shared clonotypes between healthy human individuals. This table comes from immunoSEQ multiplex PCR, and its TCRdb copy is limited to in-frame clones, with some not included. The sample includes 2,500,000 or so clones, around 90% of them seen just once. Sequenced input: naive CD4+ T cells from PBMCs. All receptors come from a man aged 18-30 years in good health. Some clones in this sample may be carry-over from other donors' samples. Both conserved end residues are part of each CDR3. Fields, in order: D gene, V gene, clone size, J gene, CDR3 length, CDR3 protein, CDR3 DNA. D genes are given only for firm matches. The size of a clone is reported for some rows only, either as once, few or many, or as a class for expanded clones.

-	TRBV5-1	-	TRBJ2-7	19	CASSLYGLEASRSSYEQYF	TGCGCCAGCAGCTTGTATGGGTTGGAGGCTAGCAGGAGCTCCTACGAGCAGTACTTC
-	TRBV10-1	-	TRBJ2-5	15	CASSESGSQGETQYF	TGCGCCAGCAGTGAGTCGGGTTCTCAAGGGGAGACCCAGTACTTC
-	TRBV7-6	-	TRBJ2-7	16	CASSLDASSVPYEQYF	TGTGCCAGCAGCTTAGATGCGTCCTCGGTACCCTACGAGCAGTACTTC
TRBD2	TRBV5-1	once	TRBJ2-3	15	CASSFGLAGEDTQYF	TGCGCCAGCAGCTTTGGACTAGCGGGAGAAGATACGCAGTATTTT
-	TRBV4-3	-	TRBJ1-5	15	CASSQDVWGNQPQHF	TGCGCCAGCAGCCAAGATGTTTGGGGAAATCAGCCCCAGCATTTT
TRBD2	TRBV4-2	-	TRBJ2-3	16	CASSLLAGGGTDTQYF	TGTGCCAGCAGCCTTCTAGCGGGAGGGGGCACAGATACGCAGTATTTT
-	TRBV11-1	-	TRBJ1-1	15	CASSLVSGGNTEAFF	TGTGCCAGCAGCTTAGTCTCCGGGGGTAACACTGAAGCTTTCTTT
-	TRBV5-4	-	TRBJ1-1	16	CASSFDHSPPSDEAFF	TGTGCCAGCAGCTTCGACCACTCACCCCCTTCGGATGAAGCTTTCTTT
-	TRBV9	few	TRBJ2-5	11	CASSGGETQYF	TGTGCCAGCAGCGGGGGGGAGACCCAGTACTTC
-	TRBV5-1	-	TRBJ2-2	15	CASSQGGLDTGELFF	TGCGCCAGCAGCCAGGGGGGTCTGGACACCGGGGAGCTGTTTTTT
-	TRBV5-4	-	TRBJ1-3	14	CASSPRLGGNTIYF	TGTGCCAGCAGCCCTCGGTTGGGAGGAAACACCATATATTTT
TRBD1	TRBV5-1	-	TRBJ1-6	14	CASSSTGARSPLHF	TGCGCCAGCAGCTCGACAGGGGCGAGGTCACCCCTCCACTTT
TRBD1	TRBV5-1	once	TRBJ2-3	14	CASSSGQAPDTQYF	TGCGCCAGCAGCTCGGGACAGGCCCCAGATACGCAGTATTTT
-	TRBV29-1	-	TRBJ1-3	12	CSVAANGNTIYF	TGCAGCGTTGCCGCGAATGGAAACACCATATATTTT
-	TRBV28	-	TRBJ2-7	11	CASRQQREQYF	TGTGCCAGCAGACAGCAAAGGGAGCAGTACTTC
-	TRBV19	-	TRBJ2-7	15	CASSISGASSYEQYF	TGTGCCAGTAGTATCTCCGGGGCGAGCTCCTACGAGCAGTACTTC